These 18 T cell receptor beta chains were sequenced from one sample in a study of control samples from healthy donors and cancer patients (dated by TCRdb to about 2020). Library prep was done by the immunoSEQ multiplex PCR assay. In its TCRdb copy, this immuneACCESS table keeps in-frame sequences only and misses some clones. Where compared with another copy, unresolved V genes explain less than half of these, and the others have no known cause. This sample holds just under 150,000 clones; about 91% were observed only once. Roughly 3.2% of the sample goes to the ten largest clones. The specimen sequenced was blood. These receptors were taken from a man aged 25 to 40 in good health.

This rearrangement joins TRBV2 to TRBJ2-4, with 7 bases identical to TRBD2. Germline-derived CDR1 and CDR2 are SNHLY and FYNNEI. The CDR3 has 13 residues. V was clipped by 4 bases and J by 8 bases; unmatched bases: 5. Written as DNA, the CDR3 is TGTGCCAGCAGTGTACGGGGGAGGGACATTCAGTACTTC. Translated: CASSVRGRDIQYF.

The CDR3, as DNA: TGTGCCAGCAGCCAAGTCGCGACTAGCGGGTTCTACAATGAGCAGTTCTTC. This sequence encodes CASSQVATSGFYNEQFF. The rearrangement joins TRBV3-1 (or the pseudogene TRBV3-2) to TRBJ2-1; 10 positions match TRBD2. Trimming at V came to 1 base and at J to 3 bases, leaving 6 bases not matched to a gene. Germline assignment: CDR1 LGHDT and CDR2 YNNKEL (reference sequence). The CDR3 sequence is 17 residues long.

CDR3 protein: CASSPSGGAHTEAFF. As DNA, the CDR3 is TGTGCCAGCAGCCCTTCTGGGGGGGCGCATACTGAAGCTTTCTTT. The chain carries TRBV5-5 and TRBJ1-1; TRBD1 is a possible D gene (6 bases). The CDR3 consists of 15 residues. The germline V gene encodes CDR1 SGHKS and CDR2 YYEKEE (reference sequence). Trimming removed 4 bases at V and 5 bases at J, with 18 bases between.

The gene calls are TRBV27 and TRBJ1-1; 7 bases are shared with TRBD1. The CDR3 length is 14 residues. The J segment lost 2 bases and the V segment lost 3 bases, leaving 3 bases of the junction unmatched. Per the germline V gene, CDR1 is MNHEY and CDR2 is SMNVEV (reference sequence). This CDR3 is CASSFEGANTEAFF. The CDR3 bases are TGTGCCAGCAGTTTTGAGGGGGCTAACACTGAAGCTTTCTTT.

The chain uses TRBV5-5 and TRBJ2-7; possible D gene TRBD1, 5 bases. This CDR3 region has 12 residues. CDR1 is SGHKS and CDR2 is YYEKEE in the germline V gene (reference sequence). Trimming took off 4 bases at V and 3 bases at J, with 8 bases between the two ends. CDR3 DNA: TGTGCCAGCAGCAATACAGGCTACGAGCAGTACTTC. It yields the protein CASSNTGYEQYF.

By sample share, this clone is medium-sized (0.01 to 0.1%). V gene TRBV5-5 combines with J gene TRBJ1-5; D is ambiguous. V was pared by 0 bases and J by 0 bases, with 7 bases between. This CDR3 is 15 amino acids long. Germline CDR1 SGHKS, CDR2 YYEKEE (reference sequence). This CDR3 reads CASSLAPHSNQPQHF. The DNA for the CDR3 is TGTGCCAGCAGCTTGGCACCCCATAGCAATCAGCCCCAGCATTTT.

The chain couples TRBV15 to TRBJ2-1, with a tentative D call TRBD1 (6 bases). From germline, CDR1 is LNHNV and CDR2 YYDKDF (reference sequence). The CDR3 loop spans 17 amino acids. V lost 1 base, J lost 0 bases, and 13 bases lay in between. The chain's CDR3 is CATSRARGQSSYNEQFF. CDR3 in DNA: TGTGCCACCAGCAGAGCCAGAGGACAGAGCTCCTACAATGAGCAGTTCTTC. Complete variable domain (other parts from reference TRBV15 and TRBJ2-1): DAMVIQNPRYQVTQFGKPVTLSCSQTLNHNVMYWYQQKSSQAPKLLFHYYDKDFNNEADTPDNFQSRRPNTSFCFLDIRSPGLGDTAMYLCATSRARGQSSYNEQFFGPGTRLTVL.

The rearrangement links TRBV19 to TRBJ1-1; D is ambiguous. Germline lookup yields CDR1 LNHDA and CDR2 SQIVND (reference sequence). This CDR3 region has 15 residues. V was pared by 1 base and J by 1 base, with 10 bases between. The CDR3 spells CASSIVGWTNTEAFF. CDR3 nucleotide sequence: TGTGCCAGTAGTATAGTGGGGTGGACGAACACTGAAGCTTTCTTT.

This clone has just a few counts. This chain joins TRBV27 and TRBJ2-7, with 7 bases identical to TRBD2. The trim removed 5 bases at V and 6 bases at J, leaving 13 bases unmatched. Germline CDR1 is MNHEY and CDR2 is SMNVEV (reference sequence). This CDR3 is built from 15 residues. The CDR3, as DNA: TGTGCCAGCAGTCCGCGGACTAGATCCTCTGCCGAGCAGTACTTC. Translated: CASSPRTRSSAEQYF.

The genes are TRBV27 and TRBJ2-1; 10 nucleotides align to TRBD2. Per the germline V gene, CDR1 is MNHEY and CDR2 is SMNVEV (reference sequence). This CDR3 region has 18 residues. V lost 5 bases, J lost 0 bases, and 10 bases stayed unmatched. The chain's CDR3 is CASSILAGDLSSYNEQFF. CDR3 bases: TGTGCCAGCAGTATCCTAGCGGGGGACCTAAGCTCCTACAATGAGCAGTTCTTC.

The rearrangement joins TRBV30 to TRBJ2-7, with D possibly being TRBD1 (5 bases). CDR1 and CDR2 from the germline V gene are GTSNPN and SVGIG (reference sequence). V was pared by 0 bases and J by 0 bases, with 6 bases between. This CDR3 region has 13 residues. CDR3 sequence: CAWSVDSSYEQYF. CDR3 coding DNA: TGTGCCTGGAGTGTTGACAGCTCCTACGAGCAGTACTTC. Variable domain in full (rest from reference TRBV30 and TRBJ2-7): SQTIHQWPATLVQPVGSPLSLECTVEGTSNPNLYWYRQAAGRGLQLLFYSVGIGQISSEVPQNLSASRPQDRQFILSSKKLLLSDSGFYLCAWSVDSSYEQYFGPGTRLTVT.

The genes are TRBV5-6 and TRBJ2-1; no firm D call. Trimming stripped 2 bases from V and 8 bases from J, with 5 bases between. This CDR3 has 11 residues. Germline lookup yields CDR1 SGHDT and CDR2 YYEEEE. The CDR3 region is CASSFTHEQFF. The CDR3, as DNA: TGTGCCAGCAGCTTTACTCATGAGCAGTTCTTC.

This sequence joins TRBV28 and TRBJ2-1; 12 nucleotides agree with TRBD1. The germline gives CDR1 MDHEN, CDR2 SYDVKM. The CDR3 length is 15 residues. Trimming took 4 bases from V and 6 from J; bases not matched to a gene: 4. CDR3 sequence reads: CASSSGTGGINEQFF. CDR3 sequence (DNA): TGTGCCAGCAGTTCCGGGACAGGGGGCATCAATGAGCAGTTCTTC.

A single count supports this clone. The rearrangement joins TRBV7-9 to TRBJ2-7; no clear D gene. Germline values: CDR1 SEHNR, CDR2 FQNEAQ (reference sequence). This CDR3 contains 12 residues. V was trimmed by 1 base and J by 5 bases, leaving 6 bases between them. CDR3 coding DNA: TGTGCCAGCAGCTTAGTAAACGACGAGCAGTACTTC. Residues: CASSLVNDEQYF.

The chain is built from TRBV6-1 and TRBJ1-3, with TRBD1 identical over 7 bases. V shed 4 bases, J shed 2 bases, and the junction held 8 bases outside the gene matches. Looked up from germline, CDR1 is MNHNS and CDR2 is SASEGT. The CDR3 spans 16 residues. The CDR3 nucleotides are TGTGCCAGCAGTGGGAGACAGGGAGGGACTGGAAACACCATATATTTT. Translated: CASSGRQGGTGNTIYF.

The CDR3 DNA sequence: TGCGCCAGCAGTTTGAGGGGGAACGGGGAAAAACTGTTTTTT. It codes for CASSLRGNGEKLFF. This rearrangement joins TRBV5-1 to TRBJ1-4, with a tentative D call TRBD1 (6 bases). This CDR3 region has 14 residues. V was clipped by 5 bases and J by 8 bases, with 16 bases between them. The germline gives CDR1 SGHRS, CDR2 YFSETQ.

This clone is a singleton in its sample. Other DNA sequences in the sample encode the same CDR3. The chain recombines TRBV25-1 with TRBJ1-1; D gene ambiguous. CDR3 length: 12 amino acids. Per germline, CDR1 MGHDK and CDR2 SYGVNS. V lost 6 bases and J lost 2, with 7 bases in between. CDR3 sequence (DNA): TGTGCCAGCAGCCGGGAAAACACTGAAGCTTTCTTT. Encoded protein: CASSRENTEAFF. Together with reference TRBV25-1 and TRBJ1-1, the CDR3 gives the full variable domain: EADIYQTPRYLVIGTGKKITLECSQTMGHDKMYWYQQDPGMELHLIHYSYGVNSTEKGDLSSESTVSRIRTEHFPLTLESARPSHTSQYLCASSRENTEAFFGQGTRLTVV.

The gene calls are TRBV7-2 and TRBJ1-5, with D possibly being TRBD1 (5 bases). CDR3 length: 19 residues. V was shortened by 1 base and J by 0 bases, with 19 bases between the two germline ends. Germline V lookup: CDR1 SGHTA, CDR2 FQGNSA. The chain's CDR3 is CASSLESNPGTSSNQPQHF. CDR3 coding DNA: TGTGCCAGCAGCTTAGAAAGCAACCCCGGGACTTCTAGCAATCAGCCCCAGCATTTT. Combining the CDR3 with reference TRBV7-2 and TRBJ1-5 gives the whole variable domain GAGVSQSPSNKVTEKGKDVELRCDPISGHTALYWYRQSLGQGLEFLIYFQGNSAPDKSGLPSDRFSAERTGGSVSTLTIQRTQQEDSAVYLCASSLESNPGTSSNQPQHFGDGTRLSIL.